This entry lists 4 T cell receptor beta chains sequenced from one sample in a study of pediatric ulcerative colitis. Some clones are missing from TCRdb's copy, which holds only in-frame ones; the method was immunoSEQ multiplex PCR. Of about 64,000 clones listed, about 80% are singletons. The source material was blood. The source is a boy younger than 18 with moderate ulcerative colitis.

The sample holds a few counts of this clone. The genes are TRBV6-5 and TRBJ1-5, with TRBD1 as a possible D gene (5 bases). Germline V CDR1 and CDR2: MNHEY, SVGAGI. CDR3 size: 13 residues. V lost 8 bases to trimming and J lost 1 base, with 9 bases between them. DNA for the CDR3: TGTGCCAGCCGGGGGGGGAGCAATCAGCCCCAGCATTTT. Protein sequence: CASRGGSNQPQHF.

This chain connects TRBV18 to TRBJ2-5; 12 bases are shared with TRBD2. The CDR3 is 18 residues long. Trimming at V came to 2 bases and at J to 5 bases, leaving 12 bases not matched to a gene. Looked up from germline, CDR1 is KGHSH and CDR2 is LQKENI. DNA for the CDR3: TGTGCCAGCTCACCAGCAAAACTAACTAGCGGGAGGTTCGAGACCCAGTACTTC. It codes for CASSPAKLTSGRFETQYF.

The V and J genes are TRBV29-1 and TRBJ1-2; D remains ambiguous. Germline CDR1 SQVTM, CDR2 ANQGSEA. Trimming removed 7 bases at V and 2 bases at J, with 14 bases between. The CDR3 is 13 amino acids. The CDR3 loop reads CSAREFQNYGYTF. As DNA, the CDR3 is TGCAGCGCGCGGGAGTTTCAGAACTATGGCTACACCTTC.

This chain connects TRBV19 to TRBJ2-2; TRBD2 matches at 12 bases. The CDR3 consists of 18 residues. The trim removed 6 bases at V and 0 bases at J, leaving 8 bases unmatched. Germline loops: CDR1 LNHDA, CDR2 SQIVND (reference sequence). CDR3 nucleotide sequence: TGTGCCAGTAGAGTACCGGGACTAGCGGGTGCGAACACCGGGGAGCTGTTTTTT. This sequence encodes CASRVPGLAGANTGELFF.